This TCR beta chain came from a study of T-cell reconstitution after alpha-beta-depleted transplantation in children. This clonotype occurred many times. The CDR3 runs to 16 residues. V shed 1 base and J shed 0 bases, with 11 bases lying between them. CDR1 and CDR2 from the germline V gene are SGHRS and YFSETQ. Researchers prepared the TCRbeta library using unique molecular identifiers, the study reports. A single record per CDR3 protein comes from TCRdb applying MiXCR to the PCR reads. The table has 670,000 or so distinct CDR3 sequences, over 10% seen once. The genes are TRBV5-1 and TRBJ2-1; tentatively, D is TRBD2 (5 bases). The clonotype originates from a girl between 2 and 10 years old with congenital amegakaryocytic thrombocytopenia, due to receive a stem cell transplant. Source: PBMCs, taken before TCRalphabeta/CD19-depleted stem cell transplant. This CDR3 reads CASSLFSGNSYNEQFF. In DNA, the CDR3 is TGCGCCAGCAGCTTGTTCTCCGGGAACTCCTACAATGAGCAGTTCTTC.